The 14 T cell receptor beta chains listed next were all sequenced from one sample in a study of PD-L1 blockade in urothelial cancer listed by TCRdb under 2017. The library was produced with the immunoSEQ multiplex PCR assay. In TCRdb, the immuneACCESS table is reduced to in-frame sequences with V and J assigned. These tables do not hold every clone; where another copy was compared, an unresolved V gene accounts for under half, and the others remain unexplained. The sample records approximately 100,000 clones, over 80% of which are singletons. 0.7% to 0.95% of the sample belongs to the ten largest clones. The sequencing used PBMCs, collected around atezolizumab (anti-PD-L1) treatment. All receptors come from a woman older than 75 with urothelial cancer.

The rearrangement uses TRBV9 and TRBJ2-1; TRBD2 agrees at 9 bases. CDR1 is SGDLS and CDR2 is YYNGEE in the germline V gene. The CDR3 spans 17 residues. V lost 0 bases to trimming and J lost 8 bases; unmatched junction nucleotides: 12. The DNA for the CDR3 is TGTGCCAGCAGCGTAGCTGGTAGCGGGAGTCCTAGGGATGAGCAGTTCTTC. The encoded protein is CASSVAGSGSPRDEQFF.

CDR3 residues: CASSFMTDTQYF. The CDR3 DNA reads as TGTGCCAGCAGCTTCATGACAGATACGCAGTATTTT. J is TRBJ2-3 and V is TRBV5-4; D is ambiguous. The CDR3 is 12 amino acids. With 2 bases removed from V and 3 bases from J, the gap between germline ends came to 4 bases. The germline V gene has CDR1 SGHNT and CDR2 YYREEE (reference sequence).

CDR3 in amino acids: CASKGREESGELFF. DNA for the CDR3: TGTGCCAGTAAGGGCAGGGAAGAATCCGGGGAGCTGTTTTTT. The chain joins TRBV19 to TRBJ2-2, with D maybe TRBD1 (5 bases). The CDR3 contains 14 residues. The V gene's germline CDR1 is LNHDA and CDR2 SQIVND (reference sequence). Between the trimmed V and J ends, which lost 7 bases and 6 bases, there was a span of 15 bases. Full variable domain (rest looked up from reference TRBV19 and TRBJ2-2): DGGITQSPKYLFRKEGQNVTLSCEQNLNHDAMYWYRQDPGQGLRLIYYSQIVNDFQKGDIAEGYSVSREKKESFPLTVTSAQKNPTAFYLCASKGREESGELFFGEGSRLTVL.

This chain joins TRBV9 and TRBJ2-2; TRBD1 matches at 7 bases. Germline V gene sequence: CDR1 SGDLS, CDR2 YYNGEE. With 3 bases clipped from V and 0 bases from J, the junction kept 2 bases outside the gene matches. The CDR3 loop spans 15 amino acids. CDR3 in amino acids: CASSADRANTGELFF. The CDR3 nucleotides read TGTGCCAGCAGCGCCGACAGGGCGAACACCGGGGAGCTGTTTTTT.

The V and J genes are TRBV27 and TRBJ2-7; weak D call: TRBD2 (5 bases). V was pared by 5 bases and J by 9 bases, with 11 bases between. The CDR3 runs 11 residues. The germline CDR1 and CDR2 sequences are MNHEY and SMNVEV (reference sequence). CDR3 loop: CASSGAGGQYF. CDR3 sequence (DNA): TGTGCCAGCAGTGGCGCAGGAGGGCAGTACTTC.

V is TRBV7-6 and J is TRBJ2-1, with D hard to call. This CDR3 has 14 amino acids. Deletions cut 0 bases from V and 9 bases from J, with 12 bases between. CDR1 and CDR2 from the germline V gene are SGHVS and FNYEAQ. CDR3 protein: CASSLAGLIGEQFF. CDR3 nucleotides: TGTGCCAGCAGCTTAGCCGGGTTGATCGGTGAGCAGTTCTTC.

The J gene is TRBJ2-2, the V gene TRBV11-3, with a weak D call TRBD2 (7 bases). This CDR3 region has 15 residues. With 5 bases removed from V and 4 bases from J, the gap between germline ends came to 14 bases. CDR1 SGHNT and CDR2 YENEEA come from the germline V gene. Here the CDR3 DNA reads TGTGCCAGCAGCCCCAAGGGGGGGGCCACCGGGGAGCTGTTTTTT. As protein: CASSPKGGATGELFF.

This clone was observed a handful of times. This chain links TRBV2 with TRBJ2-1; D may be TRBD2 (5 bases). This CDR3 spans 12 amino acids. Germline CDR1 SNHLY, CDR2 FYNNEI. Between the trimmed V and J ends, which lost 7 bases and 7 bases, there was a span of 11 bases. This chain's CDR3 is CASTPWENEQFF. The CDR3, as DNA: TGTGCCAGCACTCCGTGGGAGAATGAGCAGTTCTTC.

The V gene is TRBV28, the J gene TRBJ1-5, with 8 bases that match TRBD1. The CDR3 extends over 15 amino acids. Trimming removed 5 bases from V and 9 bases from J; junction bases left unmatched: 12. Germline CDR1 and CDR2: MDHEN and SYDVKM. CDR3: CASSPTDRALWPQHF. As DNA, the CDR3 is TGTGCCAGCAGTCCGACGGACAGGGCCTTGTGGCCCCAGCATTTT. Full variable domain (remainder filled in from reference TRBV28 and TRBJ1-5): DVKVTQSSRYLVKRTGEKVFLECVQDMDHENMFWYRQDPGLGLRLIYFSYDVKMKEKGDIPEGYSVSREKKERFSLILESASTNQTSMYLCASSPTDRALWPQHFGDGTRLSIL.

This clone was observed a single time. This chain connects TRBV18 to TRBJ2-7, with TRBD1 identical over 8 bases. J gave up 5 bases and V 1 base, and 10 bases lay outside the gene matches. Germline CDR1 KGHSH, CDR2 LQKENI. The CDR3 has 16 amino acids. CDR3 in amino acids: CASSPRSQGAFHEQYF. CDR3 DNA: TGTGCCAGCTCACCACGATCGCAGGGGGCGTTCCACGAGCAGTACTTC.

The rearrangement links TRBV6-1 to TRBJ1-5, with D hard to call. This CDR3 comprises 18 residues. CDR1 MNHNS and CDR2 SASEGT come from the germline V gene. Trimming left V 1 base short and J 0 bases short, with 16 bases between. This chain's CDR3 is CASSEGEEERSSNQPQHF. CDR3 bases: TGTGCCAGCAGTGAAGGGGAGGAGGAACGATCTAGCAATCAGCCCCAGCATTTT.

The chain has TRBV15 and TRBJ2-5; D perhaps matches TRBD2 (6 bases). The CDR3 length is 15 residues. Germline assignment: CDR1 LNHNV and CDR2 YYDKDF (reference sequence). V lost 0 bases to trimming and J lost 4 bases, with 12 bases between them. CDR3 residues: CATSRDAGGGETQYF. CDR3 nucleotides: TGTGCCACCAGCAGAGATGCTGGGGGAGGAGAGACCCAGTACTTC.

This chain uses TRBV5-4 with TRBJ2-7; 8 bases are a match to TRBD1. CDR3 length: 15 residues. Germline V gene lookup returns CDR1 SGHNT and CDR2 YYREEE (reference sequence). V lost 4 bases and J lost 1; bases outside the gene matches: 7. The CDR3 is CASSRGQALSYEQYF. In DNA form, the CDR3 reads TGTGCCAGCAGCCGGGGACAGGCGTTATCCTACGAGCAGTACTTC.

This clone was picked up one time. The CDR3 DNA reads as TGTGCCTGGAAATACCCCTCGCTCCCCGGGTCCTACAATGAGCAGTTCTTC. Amino acid sequence: CAWKYPSLPGSYNEQFF. The gene calls are TRBV30 and TRBJ2-1; no clear D gene. CDR1 is GTSNPN and CDR2 is SVGIG in the germline V gene (reference sequence). V was trimmed by 4 bases and J by 1 base, leaving 20 bases between them. The CDR3 consists of 17 residues.